This note documents a single T cell receptor (beta chain) sequence. Its cognate antigen is unknown. Germline and junction disagree at one end, which may indicate a read error. These data originate in a study of blood T cells in healthy people across ages. Study-wide results and caveats: The recorded TCR beta diversity per million T cells decreased in a roughly linear manner with age. Since the PBMCs were unsorted, naive and antigen-experienced cells could not be conclusively compared.

The length of the CDR3 is 16 residues. From germline, CDR1 is SEHNR and CDR2 FQNEAQ (reference sequence). A second PCR of about 7 to 11 cycles used a sample-barcoded 5' primer and a J-beta primer mix. Each cDNA molecule received a tag from a template-switch adaptor that had 12 random nucleotides. TCRdb re-derived calls from the 5' RACE reads in MiXCR, one entry per CDR3 protein. The top ten hold approximately 10% of the sample, which has roughly 1.6 million distinct CDR3 sequences, around 35% seen once. The sequenced sample was blood. The chain is built from TRBV7-9 and TRBJ2-7, with TRBD2 matching over 11 bases. This clonotype was obtained from a woman in her 30s in good health. The CDR3 is CASSLLRLAGSYEQHF. The CDR3 DNA is TGTGCCAGCAGCTTACTGAGACTAGCGGGGTCCTACGAGCAGCACTTC. The variable domain in full, with the rest retrieved from reference TRBV7-9 and TRBJ2-7, is DTGVSQNPRHKITKRGQNVTFRCDPISEHNRLYWYRQTLGQGPEFLTYFQNEAQLEKSRLLSDRFSAERPKGSFSTLEIQRTEQGDSAMYLCASSLLRLAGSYEQHFGPGTRLTVT.